The present TCR beta chain was sequenced within a study of CXCR3-negative and CXCR3-positive naive CD8 T cells. Study-wide findings and caveats: Naive CXCR3-negative cells resembled naive CXCR3-positive cells in TRBV-TRBJ usage; memory cells differed. Hydrophobicity of TRB CDR3s was greater in CXCR3-positive naive cells than in CXCR3-negative naive cells.

CDR1 MGHRA and CDR2 YSYEKL come from the germline V gene. The CDR3 has 15 amino acids. The TRB libraries of cDNA were built by UMI-labeled 5' RACE. TCRdb reprocessed the 5' RACE reads; each CDR3 protein has one entry and no DNA is given. The listing contains 4,000 to 6,000 distinct CDR3 sequences. In the case of this clonotype: Its antigen remains unknown.

The sample was naive CXCR3+ CD8+ T cells from blood. The subset denotes: CD45RO-CCR7+CD27+CD95- naive CD8+ T cells expressing CXCR3 (TNR3+). The gene calls are TRBV4-1 and TRBJ2-2; lacking DNA, the TRBD1 call made by TCRdb goes unchecked. The receptor's source is a human donor in good health. Some clones in this sample may be carry-over from other donors' samples. This CDR3 reads CASSPGPSNTGELFF.